The 17 T cell receptor beta chains below were found in one sample sequenced in a study of T cells after yellow fever vaccination. One entry per CDR3 protein results from TCRdb running MiXCR on the 5' RACE reads. Of approximately 250,000 distinct CDR3 sequences listed, around 6.7% are singletons. The sequencing used CD4+ T cells sorted from PBMCs, collected on the day of the yellow fever booster vaccination. All receptors come from a man in his thirties or forties who received the YFV17D yellow fever vaccine.

This clonotype was observed a few times. The chain combines TRBV10-2 with TRBJ1-6; possibly TRBD1 for D (5 bases). V lost 2 bases, J lost 11 bases, and 10 bases lay in between. Germline CDR1 WSHSY, CDR2 SAAADI. CDR3 length: 13 amino acids. CDR3 region: CASSEGHPPPLHF. CDR3 bases: TGCGCCAGCAGTGAGGGACACCCCCCACCCCTCCACTTT.

At least ten counts were recorded for this clonotype. This chain connects TRBV24-1 to TRBJ2-6, with D uncertain. CDR1 KGHDR and CDR2 SFDVKD come from the germline V gene. V was trimmed by 5 bases and J by 0 bases, leaving 7 bases between them. The CDR3 has 15 amino acids. CDR3 sequence: CATSGWSSGANVLTF. In DNA form, the CDR3 reads TGTGCCACCAGTGGGTGGAGCTCTGGGGCCAACGTCCTGACTTTC.

The rearrangement links TRBV6-1 to TRBJ2-3, with 8 bases lining up with TRBD1. V lost 7 bases and J lost 2; bases outside the gene matches: 5. From germline, CDR1 is MNHNS and CDR2 SASEGT. The CDR3 covers 14 residues. The CDR3: CASKMTGDTDTQYF. The DNA of the CDR3 is TGTGCCAGCAAAATGACAGGGGACACAGATACGCAGTATTTT.

This chain connects TRBV29-1 to TRBJ2-5; D remains unclear. In germline, CDR1 is SQVTM, CDR2 ANQGSEA. This CDR3 contains 13 residues. V gave up 3 bases and J gave up 5 bases, with 13 bases separating them. The DNA for the CDR3 is TGCAGCGTTGACGTCCACGCCGGGGAGACCCAGTACTTC. Encoded protein: CSVDVHAGETQYF.

The CDR3 DNA follows: TGCGCCAGCAGCCCCGGGGAATACGTGAGCTACGGGAAACTGTTTTTT. It is translated as CASSPGEYVSYGKLFF. The chain has TRBV4-3 and TRBJ1-4; the D is unclear. V gave up 4 bases and J gave up 11 bases, with 23 bases separating them. Germline lookup yields CDR1 LGHNA and CDR2 YSLEER. The CDR3 runs 16 residues.

This clonotype was detected only a few times. The chain couples TRBV9 to TRBJ2-7; D might be TRBD1 (5 bases). CDR1 and CDR2 from the germline V gene are SGDLS and YYNGEE. This CDR3 has 15 amino acids. The V end was cut by 0 bases, the J end by 3 bases, with 13 bases between. The CDR3 loop is CASSVGGPLGYEQYF. CDR3 sequence (DNA): TGTGCCAGCAGCGTAGGGGGCCCCTTGGGCTACGAGCAGTACTTC. The full variable domain, with the rest looked up from reference TRBV9 and TRBJ2-7, is DSGVTQTPKHLITATGQRVTLRCSPRSGDLSVYWYQQSLDQGLQFLIQYYNGEERAKGNILERFSAQQFPDLHSELNLSSLELGDSALYFCASSVGGPLGYEQYFGPGTRLTVT.

The rearrangement uses TRBV5-5 and TRBJ2-4; D is unclear. With 1 base removed from V and 2 bases from J, the gap between germline ends came to 7 bases. The CDR3 sequence is 14 residues long. The germline V gene encodes CDR1 SGHKS and CDR2 YYEKEE (reference sequence). The CDR3: CASSLWETKNIQYF. CDR3 nucleotides: TGTGCCAGCAGCTTGTGGGAAACCAAAAACATTCAGTACTTC.

The V and J genes are TRBV6-1 and TRBJ2-3; 8 bases map to TRBD2. Trimming removed 7 bases from V and 2 bases from J; junction bases left unmatched: 11. In germline, CDR1 is MNHNS, CDR2 SASEGT. This CDR3 comprises 16 residues. The CDR3 reads CASKGGREAYTDTQYF. In nucleotides, the CDR3 is TGTGCCAGCAAAGGGGGGCGGGAGGCCTACACAGATACGCAGTATTTT.

The V and J genes are TRBV29-1 and TRBJ1-1, with D hard to call. Trimming left V 6 bases short and J 1 base short, with 9 bases between. CDR1 is SQVTM and CDR2 is ANQGSEA in the germline V gene. The CDR3 runs 12 residues. CDR3: CSVRAKNTEAFF. The CDR3 bases are TGCAGCGTCCGCGCCAAGAACACTGAAGCTTTCTTT.

This clonotype was found a few times. The chain employs TRBV20-1 and TRBJ2-2; possibly TRBD1 or TRBD2 for D (5 bases each). From germline, CDR1 is DFQATT and CDR2 SNEGSKA (reference sequence). CDR3 length equals 17 residues. Trimming left V 3 bases short and J 4 bases short, with 21 bases between. Here the CDR3 reads CSASTVSSWGGTGELFF. As DNA, the CDR3 is TGCAGTGCTAGCACTGTATCTAGCTGGGGCGGCACCGGGGAGCTGTTTTTT.

The chain joins TRBV20-1 to TRBJ2-6; unclear D gene. In germline, CDR1 is DFQATT, CDR2 SNEGSKA (reference sequence). V lost 6 bases and J lost 2, with 8 bases in between. The CDR3 totals 13 residues. The CDR3 bases are TGCAGTGCGCGGAATCCTGGGGCCAACGTCCTGACTTTC. Translation: CSARNPGANVLTF.

This clonotype was seen repeatedly, ten times or more. This chain connects TRBV20-1 to TRBJ2-1; the match to TRBD2 covers 10 bases. This CDR3 is 16 amino acids long. Germline V CDR1 and CDR2: DFQATT, SNEGSKA (reference sequence). V shed 0 bases, J shed 5 bases, and the junction held 7 bases outside the gene matches. CDR3 region: CSARDVSSGRDNEQFF. The CDR3 bases are TGCAGTGCTAGAGATGTTTCTAGCGGGAGAGACAATGAGCAGTTCTTC.

This clonotype was observed a few times. The CDR3 is CASSRGLAGGTSGNEQFF. CDR3 bases: TGTGCCAGCAGCCGGGGACTAGCGGGAGGCACGTCCGGGAATGAGCAGTTCTTC. This chain joins TRBV11-2 and TRBJ2-1; 15 nucleotides align to TRBD2. From germline, CDR1 is SGHAT and CDR2 FQNNGV. The CDR3 sequence is 18 residues long. The ends lost 5 bases at V and 7 bases at J; junction bases unmatched: 12.

The gene calls are TRBV5-5 and TRBJ1-6, with D tentatively TRBD1 (5 bases). The ends were cut back, 2 bases at V and 7 bases at J, with 13 bases in the middle. From germline, CDR1 is SGHKS and CDR2 YYEKEE (reference sequence). This CDR3 has 15 residues. The DNA of the CDR3 is TGTGCCAGCAGCTTAACGGGGGATGGGAATTCACCCCTCCACTTT. Translated: CASSLTGDGNSPLHF.

This clonotype was recorded a few times. The genes are TRBV20-1 and TRBJ1-1, with D possibly being TRBD1 (6 bases). The CDR3 is 15 residues long. Trimming took off 3 bases at V and 6 bases at J, with 20 bases between the two ends. CDR1 and CDR2 (germline): DFQATT, SNEGSKA (reference sequence). The DNA of the CDR3 is TGCAGTGCTAGTAAAGGGGGAGCGTGGGTTGCTGAAGCTTTCTTT. This codes for CSASKGGAWVAEAFF.

This chain connects TRBV20-1 to TRBJ2-7; TRBD2 might be the D (6 bases). CDR3 length: 14 residues. V was trimmed by 6 bases and J by 3 bases, leaving 18 bases between them. Germline values: CDR1 DFQATT, CDR2 SNEGSKA (reference sequence). The CDR3 sequence: CSASAGTSNYEQYF. Here the CDR3 DNA reads TGCAGTGCGTCCGCGGGGACCTCTAACTACGAGCAGTACTTC.

J is TRBJ2-3 and V is TRBV20-1, with a possible D match to TRBD2 (7 bases). Germline CDR1 and CDR2: DFQATT and SNEGSKA (reference sequence). V was clipped by 5 bases and J by 2 bases, with 20 bases between them. The CDR3 consists of 16 residues. The CDR3 sequence: CSAGGGTGPLTDTQYF. The CDR3 coding sequence is TGCAGTGCTGGGGGGGGAACAGGGCCCCTCACAGATACGCAGTATTTT.